This TCR beta chain was captured in a study of blood T cells in healthy people across ages. Overall study results and limits: The long-lived group displayed more naive CD4+ cells, plus higher diversity, than the aged donors did. The CMV status of each donor remained undetermined, and this could have confounded shifts in expanded clonotypes. Roughly linear age-related decline in beta diversity appeared, significant by age around 40.

Through a sample-barcoded 5' primer and a J-beta primer mix, a second PCR was run for roughly 6 to 12 cycles. Template switching added a 12-random-nucleotide identifier to every cDNA molecule. TCRdb analysed the 5' RACE reads with MiXCR anew, one entry per CDR3 protein. The data hold 630,000 or so distinct CDR3 sequences, with around 31% observed a single time. Germline assignment: CDR1 MNHEY and CDR2 SVGEGT. Trimming removed 5 bases from V and 0 bases from J; junction bases left unmatched: 4. The length of the CDR3 is 16 residues. Turning to this clonotype: The antigen is not known.

Input material: blood. The chain recombines TRBV6-2 or TRBV6-3 with TRBJ1-5; 10 bases are a match to TRBD1. The sequence came from a woman older than 75 in good health. In DNA, the CDR3 is TGTGCCAGCAGTGCTAGACAGGGGGCTAGCAATCAGCCCCAGCATTTT. This encodes CASSARQGASNQPQHF.